Listed below are T cell receptor beta chains from one sample, sequenced in a study of blood T cell repertoires in COVID-19. Using immunoSEQ multiplex PCR, the repertoire was profiled, and TCRdb retains in-frame clones only, with some absent. The table includes roughly 150,000 clones, 85% to 90% detected once. Sequencing input: peripheral blood. The receptors here all came from a woman in her 70s with acute or convalescent COVID-19. Both conserved end residues are part of each CDR3. The order of the fields is D gene, V gene, clone size, J gene, CDR3 DNA, CDR3 protein. A D gene is named only where the DNA matches it firmly. The size field is filled for only some rows; it gives once, few, many or a size class.

D gene: TRBD1
V gene: TRBV7-2
clone size: NA
J gene: TRBJ1-2
CDR3 DNA: TGTGCCAGCAGCCGGACAGGTTTCGGTGGCTACACCTTC
CDR3 protein: CASSRTGFGGYTF

D gene: NA
V gene: TRBV20-1
clone size: NA
J gene: TRBJ1-5
CDR3 DNA: TGCAGTGCTAGTACCCCAGTGGCCCAGCATTTT
CDR3 protein: CSASTPVAQHF

D gene: NA
V gene: TRBV5-8
clone size: NA
J gene: TRBJ1-3
CDR3 DNA: TGTGCCAGCAGCTTGCGGGGGTCTGGAAACACCATATATTTT
CDR3 protein: CASSLRGSGNTIYF

D gene: TRBD1
V gene: TRBV5-4
clone size: NA
J gene: TRBJ2-3
CDR3 DNA: TGTGCCAGCAGCTTGTGGATAGGGGGCGGTAGCACAGATACGCAGTATTTT
CDR3 protein: CASSLWIGGGSTDTQYF

D gene: NA
V gene: TRBV20-1
clone size: NA
J gene: TRBJ2-7
CDR3 DNA: TGCAGTGCTAGTAGGGAGCGGGCCGAGCAGTACTTC
CDR3 protein: CSASRERAEQYF

D gene: NA
V gene: TRBV10-3
clone size: few
J gene: TRBJ2-2
CDR3 DNA: TGTGCCAGTCAGGGGTCCACAGACACCGGGGAGCTGTTTTTT
CDR3 protein: CASQGSTDTGELFF

D gene: NA
V gene: TRBV30
clone size: NA
J gene: TRBJ2-5
CDR3 DNA: TGTGCCTGGGGACACCTAGAAGAGACCCAGTACTTC
CDR3 protein: CAWGHLEETQYF

D gene: NA
V gene: TRBV4-1
clone size: NA
J gene: TRBJ2-3
CDR3 DNA: TGCGCCAGCAGCCAGACAACCAACAGGGTTAGCACAGATACGCAGTATTTT
CDR3 protein: CASSQTTNRVSTDTQYF

D gene: TRBD1
V gene: TRBV5-6
clone size: NA
J gene: TRBJ1-4
CDR3 DNA: TGTGCCAGCAGCTTACAGGACAGGGTTGAAAAACTGTTTTTT
CDR3 protein: CASSLQDRVEKLFF

D gene: TRBD1
V gene: TRBV12-3/TRBV12-4
clone size: NA
J gene: TRBJ2-5
CDR3 DNA: TGTGCCAGCACCCTCAGGGGGATAGAGACCCAGTACTTC
CDR3 protein: CASTLRGIETQYF

D gene: TRBD1
V gene: TRBV5-6
clone size: NA
J gene: TRBJ1-1
CDR3 DNA: TGTGCCAGCAGCGAGACAGGGTTAGACACTGAAGCTTTCTTT
CDR3 protein: CASSETGLDTEAFF

D gene: NA
V gene: TRBV19
clone size: few
J gene: TRBJ1-5
CDR3 DNA: TGTGCCAGTCTTCACAGGGCCGGGCAGCCCCAGCATTTT
CDR3 protein: CASLHRAGQPQHF

D gene: TRBD1
V gene: TRBV5-4
clone size: NA
J gene: TRBJ2-2
CDR3 DNA: TGTGCCAGCAGCATCAGGGGGCCCACCGGGGAGCTGTTTTTT
CDR3 protein: CASSIRGPTGELFF

D gene: TRBD2
V gene: TRBV4-1
clone size: NA
J gene: TRBJ2-7
CDR3 DNA: TGCGCCAGCAGCCAACCCCCCGGGACTAGCGACTCCTACGAGCAGTACTTC
CDR3 protein: CASSQPPGTSDSYEQYF

D gene: TRBD1
V gene: TRBV7-2
clone size: NA
J gene: TRBJ1-6
CDR3 DNA: TGTGCCAGCAGATGGACAGGGGTCTATAATTCACCCCTCCACTTT
CDR3 protein: CASRWTGVYNSPLHF

D gene: NA
V gene: TRBV7-9
clone size: NA
J gene: TRBJ2-3
CDR3 DNA: TGTGCCAGCAGCTTAGGTGGGGGAGGAGATACGCAGTATTTT
CDR3 protein: CASSLGGGGDTQYF

D gene: TRBD1
V gene: TRBV19
clone size: NA
J gene: TRBJ1-5
CDR3 DNA: TGTGCCAGTAAGCGGACAGGGCCAAATCAGCCCCAGCATTTT
CDR3 protein: CASKRTGPNQPQHF

D gene: TRBD1
V gene: TRBV27
clone size: NA
J gene: TRBJ1-1
CDR3 DNA: TGTGCCAGCAGGGAAACCACCGGGACAGGGGCACAAGCTTTCTTT
CDR3 protein: CASRETTGTGAQAFF

D gene: TRBD2
V gene: TRBV4-3
clone size: NA
J gene: TRBJ2-2
CDR3 DNA: TGCGCCAGCAGCCCGGGACTAGCGGGGCCCGGGGAGCTGTTTTTT
CDR3 protein: CASSPGLAGPGELFF

D gene: TRBD2
V gene: TRBV15
clone size: once
J gene: TRBJ2-7
CDR3 DNA: TGTGCCACCAGCAGAGATCGAATAGCGGGGTCCGAGCAGTACTTC
CDR3 protein: CATSRDRIAGSEQYF

D gene: NA
V gene: TRBV5-5
clone size: NA
J gene: TRBJ1-4
CDR3 DNA: TGTGCCAGCAGCTTCAAACAGGGTCGAAATGAAAAACTGTTTTTT
CDR3 protein: CASSFKQGRNEKLFF

D gene: TRBD1
V gene: TRBV7-3
clone size: NA
J gene: TRBJ1-4
CDR3 DNA: TGTGCCAGCAGCTTAATCCTCCCCGGGACAGGGCTAGATGAAAAACTGTTTTTT
CDR3 protein: CASSLILPGTGLDEKLFF

D gene: TRBD2
V gene: TRBV19
clone size: NA
J gene: TRBJ2-2
CDR3 DNA: TGTGCCAGTAGTACGCAGACTAGCTCCGGGGAGCTGTTTTTT
CDR3 protein: CASSTQTSSGELFF

D gene: NA
V gene: TRBV28
clone size: NA
J gene: TRBJ1-5
CDR3 DNA: TGTGCCAGCAGTTTTTGGGGAGGAAGCAATCAGCCCCAGCATTTT
CDR3 protein: CASSFWGGSNQPQHF